This entry lists 11 T cell receptor beta chains sequenced from one sample in a study of memory CD8 T cells in hepatitis C reinfection (dated by TCRdb to 2016 to 2017). Sample time point, as interpreted from the label and publication: peak reinfection, 3 to 8 weeks after reinfection detection. The sorted cells were sequenced directly ex vivo, without any in vitro expansion ahead of TCR sequencing. Libraries were made using the immunoSEQ multiplex PCR assay. The table was pulled from immuneACCESS by TCRdb, which kept in-frame rearrangements only. Such tables lose some clones; where checked, under half of the loss comes from unresolved V genes, and the rest has no known cause. The record for this sample contains 90 or so clones. The sample taken for sequencing was HCV tetramer-positive CD8+ T cells sorted from blood. The cell subset or site tag for this specimen amounts to: HCV epitope-specific MHC class I tetramer+ CD8 T cells. These receptors originate from a man between 45 and 60 years old with hepatitis C virus infection.

In the case of this clone: Germline is not matched at one junction end, which may reflect a read error. This sequence joins TRBV4-2 and TRBJ2-7; 12 bases align to TRBD2. The CDR3 is 16 amino acids. From germline, CDR1 is LGHNA and CDR2 YNFKEQ. The CDR3 sequence is CPSTQLLAGGSYEQYF. DNA for the CDR3: TGTCCCAGCACCCAACTACTAGCGGGAGGTTCCTACGAGCAGTACTTC.

This clone ranks as hyperexpanded. The V call is TRBV6-1, the J call TRBJ2-7; TRBD1 is a possible D gene (5 bases). The CDR3 contains 16 residues. CDR1 is MNHNS and CDR2 is SASEGT in the germline V gene. The V and J ends lost 1 base and 0 bases respectively, with 13 bases between them. The CDR3, as DNA: TGTGCCAGCAGTGAAGTAGTGACAGCCTTCTCCTACGAGCAGTACTTC. Translating gives CASSEVVTAFSYEQYF.

The count of this clone is one. The V and J genes are TRBV6-5 and TRBJ2-7, with 7 nucleotides matching TRBD2. This CDR3 spans 10 amino acids. The V and J ends lost 8 bases and 6 bases, in that order; junction bases with no gene match: 1. Germline V gene lookup returns CDR1 MNHEY and CDR2 SVGAGI. The CDR3 here is CASWGGEQYF. The DNA for the CDR3 is TGTGCCAGCTGGGGGGGCGAGCAGTACTTC.

This chain uses TRBV9 with TRBJ2-3, with 10 bases that match TRBD2. Losses at the gene ends were 0 bases for V and 1 base for J; bases not matched to a gene: 2. CDR3 length: 16 amino acids. The V gene's germline CDR1 is SGDLS and CDR2 YYNGEE. In DNA, the CDR3 is TGTGCCAGCAGCGTAGCAACTAGCGGGGGCACAGATACGCAGTATTTT. Residues: CASSVATSGGTDTQYF.

This clone was counted a few times. This sequence joins TRBV27 and TRBJ2-1; 10 bases map to TRBD2. CDR3 length: 17 amino acids. Germline-derived CDR1 and CDR2 are MNHEY and SMNVEV (reference sequence). The V and J ends lost 7 bases and 9 bases, in that order; junction bases with no gene match: 18. The CDR3 reads CASNPSAGGPGLGEQFF. For the CDR3, the DNA is TGTGCCAGCAATCCCTCAGCGGGAGGGCCGGGGTTGGGTGAGCAGTTCTTC.

V is TRBV6-1 and J is TRBJ2-2; 7 bases line up with TRBD1. Germline assignment: CDR1 MNHNS and CDR2 SASEGT. J lost 6 bases, V lost 5 bases, and 9 bases had no gene match. CDR3 length: 15 residues. The chain's CDR3 is CASSTETGAPGELFF. CDR3 in DNA: TGTGCCAGCAGTACCGAAACAGGGGCCCCCGGGGAGCTGTTTTTT.

The chain links TRBV11-2 to TRBJ2-1; 9 bases are shared with TRBD2. This CDR3 contains 15 residues. The junction had 4 bases not matched to a gene; V was cut back by 0 bases and J by 7 bases. Germline lookup yields CDR1 SGHAT and CDR2 FQNNGV. CDR3 nucleotide sequence: TGTGCCAGCAGCTTAGAGGTCGCGGGGGGGAATGAGCAGTTCTTC. Its translation is CASSLEVAGGNEQFF.

By sample fraction, this clone is large (0.1 to 1%). The V gene is TRBV4-1, the J gene TRBJ1-1; D uncertain. Trimming pared 1 base from V and 4 bases from J, leaving 19 bases between. This CDR3 has 17 amino acids. The V gene's germline CDR1 is MGHRA and CDR2 YSYEKL. DNA for the CDR3: TGCGCCAGCAGCCAAGCAGCCGGAGTCGGGTATCCCACTGAAGCTTTCTTT. Its translation: CASSQAAGVGYPTEAFF.

The chain joins TRBV7-8 to TRBJ2-1; 9 nucleotides agree with TRBD1. CDR1 and CDR2 (germline): SGHVS, FQNEAQ. CDR3 length: 14 residues. The V and J ends lost 4 bases and 4 bases, in that order; junction bases with no gene match: 2. The CDR3 reads CASSSGQGYNEQFF. CDR3 sequence (DNA): TGTGCCAGCAGCTCCGGACAGGGGTACAATGAGCAGTTCTTC.

Relative to its sample, this clone is hyperexpanded. The rearrangement uses TRBV14 and TRBJ1-1; D ambiguous. CDR3 length: 13 amino acids. CDR1 and CDR2 from the germline V gene are SGHDN and FVKESK. The ends were cut back, 4 bases at V and 3 bases at J, with 9 bases in the middle. CDR3 amino acids: CASSRGPDTEAFF. The CDR3 nucleotides read TGTGCCAGCAGCCGAGGGCCCGACACTGAAGCTTTCTTT.

The chain combines TRBV4-2 with TRBJ2-7; a possible D gene is TRBD1 (6 bases). The CDR3 is 15 residues long. Germline loops: CDR1 LGHNA, CDR2 YNFKEQ. The V gene lost 4 bases and the J gene lost 6 bases, with 19 bases spanning the gap. The CDR3 DNA reads TGTGCCAGCAGCCCAGAGATGGGGGCATGGGGCGAGCAGTACTTC. This encodes CASSPEMGAWGEQYF.